This T cell receptor (beta chain) was recorded in a study of CD8+ T cells in alopecia areata. This clone was detected a few times. The V and J ends lost 1 base and 14 bases respectively, with 15 bases between them. Germline V gene lookup returns CDR1 SGHDN and CDR2 FVKESK. There are 14 residues in the CDR3. It was cDNA, reverse transcribed from extracted RNA, that served as the sequencing template. TCRdb's table, derived via immunoSEQ multiplex PCR, lists solely in-frame clones and lacks some. Here the sample spans 150,000 to 200,000 clones, 60% being singletons. Treatment given: oral pan-JAK inhibitor, 5-10 mg twice daily.

This sample comprised CD4+ T cells sorted from blood, obtained at week 24, from a patient treated with tofacitinib. The clonotype originates from a human donor with alopecia areata. The chain combines TRBV14 with TRBJ1-6; TRBD1 is a possible D gene (5 bases). The CDR3, as DNA: TGTGCCAGCAGCCAAGGGGCTCCTGGGGGAACCCTCCACTTT. It translates to CASSQGAPGGTLHF.